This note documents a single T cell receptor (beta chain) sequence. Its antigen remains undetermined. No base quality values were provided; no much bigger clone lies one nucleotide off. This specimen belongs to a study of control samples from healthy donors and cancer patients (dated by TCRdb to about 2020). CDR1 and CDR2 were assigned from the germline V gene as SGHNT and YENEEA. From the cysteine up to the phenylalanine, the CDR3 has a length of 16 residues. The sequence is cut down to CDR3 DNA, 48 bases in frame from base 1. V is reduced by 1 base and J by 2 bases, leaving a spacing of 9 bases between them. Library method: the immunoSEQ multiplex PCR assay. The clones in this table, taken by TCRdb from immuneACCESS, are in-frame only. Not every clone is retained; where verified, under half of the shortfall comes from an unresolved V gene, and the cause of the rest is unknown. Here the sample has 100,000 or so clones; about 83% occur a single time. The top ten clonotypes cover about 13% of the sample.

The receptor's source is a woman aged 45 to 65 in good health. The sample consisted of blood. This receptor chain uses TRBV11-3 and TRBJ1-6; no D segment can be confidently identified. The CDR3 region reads CASSLGYATYNSPLHF. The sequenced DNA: TGTGCCAGCAGCTTAGGCTATGCCACCTATAATTCACCCCTCCACTTT.